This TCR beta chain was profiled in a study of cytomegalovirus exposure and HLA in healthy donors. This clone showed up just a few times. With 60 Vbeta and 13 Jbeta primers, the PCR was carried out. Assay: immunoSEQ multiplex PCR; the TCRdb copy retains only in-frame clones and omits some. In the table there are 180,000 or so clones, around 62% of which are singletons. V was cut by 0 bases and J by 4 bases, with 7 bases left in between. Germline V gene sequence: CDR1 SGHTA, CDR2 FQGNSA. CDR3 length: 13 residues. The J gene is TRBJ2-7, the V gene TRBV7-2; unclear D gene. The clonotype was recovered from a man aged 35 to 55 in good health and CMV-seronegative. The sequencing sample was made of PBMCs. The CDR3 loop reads CASSLAQSYEQYF. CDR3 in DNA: TGTGCCAGCAGCTTAGCACAGTCTTACGAGCAGTACTTC.